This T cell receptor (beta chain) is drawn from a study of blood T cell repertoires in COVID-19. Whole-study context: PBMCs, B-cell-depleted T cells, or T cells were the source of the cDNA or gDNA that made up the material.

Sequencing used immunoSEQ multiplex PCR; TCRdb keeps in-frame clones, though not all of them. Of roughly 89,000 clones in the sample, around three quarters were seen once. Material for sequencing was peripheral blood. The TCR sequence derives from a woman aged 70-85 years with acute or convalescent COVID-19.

CDR3 nucleotide sequence: TGCGCCCGCCACGACAGGGGGTTCAAACCGAACACCGGGGAGCTGTTTTTT. This translates into CARHDRGFKPNTGELFF. V is TRBV10-1 and J is TRBJ2-2, with 9 bases that match TRBD1. CDR1 is WNHNN, CDR2 SYGVQD, per germline (reference sequence). The CDR3 is 17 residues long. V lost 11 bases, J lost 0 bases, and 13 bases stayed unmatched.